This record looks at one TCR beta chain sequence and its context. Survey-level immunoSEQ sequencing profiled the TCR beta repertoire. Using immunoSEQ multiplex PCR, the repertoire was profiled, and TCRdb retains in-frame clones only, with some absent. Among nearly 70,000 clones listed, 80% to 95% were seen once. The sequenced sample consisted of PBMCs. The clonotype comes from a man aged 40-50 years with rheumatoid arthritis.

The CDR3 loop is CALVPGGTYEQYF. CDR3 bases: TGTGCCCTCGTGCCCGGGGGGACTTACGAGCAGTACTTC. The chain joins TRBV30 to TRBJ2-7; 7 bases align to TRBD2. J gave up 4 bases and V 8 bases, and 11 bases lay outside the gene matches. CDR3 length equals 13 residues. Germline CDR1 and CDR2: GTSNPN and SVGIG (reference sequence).